A selection of T cell receptor beta chains follows, all from one sample in a study of neoadjuvant anti-PD-1 for oral cavity cancer. Method: immunoSEQ multiplex PCR; TCRdb's copy keeps in-frame clones and lacks some. The sample includes approximately 74,000 clones, 70% to 85% of them seen just once. This specimen consisted of PBMCs, obtained before nivolumab (anti-PD-1) treatment. These receptor sequences come from a person aged 35 to 85 with oral cavity squamous cell carcinoma. Each CDR3 is given with its conserved first and last residue. The D gene is left open where the match is weak. Not every row has a clone size; where given, it reads once, few, many or a size class.

d_call	v_call	clone_size	j_call	cdr3_nt	cdr3_aa
NA	TRBV11-1	NA	TRBJ2-5	TGTGCCAGCAGCTTAGCGAAATTGCATGCCAAAGAGACCCAGTACTTC	CASSLAKLHAKETQYF
NA	TRBV6-6	NA	TRBJ2-5	TGTGCCACTGCGGGGGCCCAGGGGGAGACCCAGTACTTC	CATAGAQGETQYF
TRBD1	TRBV6-5	NA	TRBJ2-7	TGTGCCAGCAGTTCGACAGGGCTGAGGCACGAGCAGTACTTC	CASSSTGLRHEQYF
NA	TRBV2	NA	TRBJ2-2	TGTGCCAGCAGTGCCCTCGGGGAGCTGTTTTTT	CASSALGELFF
NA	TRBV19	few	TRBJ2-2	TGTGCCAGTAGTACCATTTGGGGCCCTAGCGACACCGGGGAGCTGTTTTTT	CASSTIWGPSDTGELFF
NA	TRBV13	NA	TRBJ2-4	TGTGCCAGCAGCTTAGCCTATACCGGGACAGCCAAAAACATTCAGTACTTC	CASSLAYTGTAKNIQYF
NA	TRBV6-1	NA	TRBJ1-1	TGTGCCAGCAGTGAAAGGGCTCCGAACACTGAAGCTTTCTTT	CASSERAPNTEAFF
TRBD1	TRBV7-9	NA	TRBJ1-2	TGTGCCAGCAGCCCCTTTACAGGGGACTATGGCTACACCTTC	CASSPFTGDYGYTF
NA	TRBV5-8	NA	TRBJ2-2	TGTGCCAGCAACCAGGATCAGGCCACCGGGGAGCTGTTTTTT	CASNQDQATGELFF
TRBD1	TRBV2	NA	TRBJ2-5	TGTGCCAGCAGTGTACAGGGGCTGGAGACCCAGTACTTC	CASSVQGLETQYF
NA	TRBV9	NA	TRBJ1-2	TGTGCCAGCAGCGAAGGGGTTAACTATGGCTACACCTTC	CASSEGVNYGYTF
NA	TRBV30	NA	TRBJ1-5	TGTGCCTGGAGTGATAACGGGTTTCAGCCCCAGCATTTT	CAWSDNGFQPQHF
NA	TRBV7-9	NA	TRBJ1-1	TGTGCCAGCAGCCGGGACGGCCAGAACACTGAAGCTTTCTTT	CASSRDGQNTEAFF
NA	TRBV5-8	NA	TRBJ2-4	TGTGCCAGCAGCTCCCAGGGGGCCAAAAACATTCAGTACTTC	CASSSQGAKNIQYF
NA	TRBV7-9	NA	TRBJ1-4	TGTGCCAGCAGCTTGGGGGCAACTAATGAAAAACTGTTTTTT	CASSLGATNEKLFF
NA	TRBV5-8	NA	TRBJ2-3	TGTGCCAGCAGCTTGAGTACTGGGACGCAGTATTTT	CASSLSTGTQYF
NA	TRBV13	NA	TRBJ2-3	TGTGCCAGCAGCTTAGGTGCTAGCCGGGTCGGCACAGATACGCAGTATTTT	CASSLGASRVGTDTQYF
TRBD2	TRBV6-5	once	TRBJ2-5	TGTGCCAGCAGTTACAGTCTAGCGGGAGGTGGCGAGACCCAGTACTTC	CASSYSLAGGGETQYF
NA	TRBV11-3	NA	TRBJ2-4	TGTGCCAGCAGCTTAAACAGCAAAAACATTCAGTACTTC	CASSLNSKNIQYF
NA	TRBV25-1	few	TRBJ2-1	TGTGCCAGCATGAGGGGTAGGAATGAGCAGTTCTTC	CASMRGRNEQFF
TRBD2	TRBV5-6	NA	TRBJ2-1	TGTGCCAGCAGCCCTACACTAGCGGGAGACAACAATGAGCAGTTCTTC	CASSPTLAGDNNEQFF
TRBD2	TRBV7-2	NA	TRBJ2-2	TGTGCCAGCAGCTTATTGGCTAGCGGTAACACCGGGGAGCTGTTTTTT	CASSLLASGNTGELFF
TRBD1	TRBV6-6	NA	TRBJ1-5	TGTGCCAGCACCACAGGGGGGAATCAGCCCCAGCATTTT	CASTTGGNQPQHF
TRBD2	TRBV10-3	NA	TRBJ2-7	TGTGCCATCCGCACCTTGTCGGGAGGGGAATCCTACGAGCAGTACTTC	CAIRTLSGGESYEQYF
NA	TRBV5-1	once	TRBJ2-5	TGCGCCAGCAGCTTGGTTGCGGGCCGACAAGAGACCCAGTACTTC	CASSLVAGRQETQYF
NA	TRBV6-5	NA	TRBJ1-2	TGTGCCAGCAGCCCCACCCGAAGAGTCTATGGCTACACCTTC	CASSPTRRVYGYTF
NA	TRBV7-9	NA	TRBJ1-2	TGTGCCAGCCAGGAGGGGGGCTTCATCTATGGCTACACCTTC	CASQEGGFIYGYTF
NA	TRBV10-3	NA	TRBJ2-1	TGTGCCTTGGGAGGCGGCCCGGGGGCCAATGAGCAGTTCTTC	CALGGGPGANEQFF
NA	TRBV5-6	once	TRBJ2-2	TGTGCCAGCAGCCCGTCCCGGGACTCCCTAGTGAACCCCGGGGAGCTGTTTTTT	CASSPSRDSLVNPGELFF
TRBD2	TRBV2	NA	TRBJ2-2	TGTGCCAGCAGCCCGGGGGGGGCCACCGGGGAGCTGTTTTTT	CASSPGGATGELFF
TRBD1	TRBV28	NA	TRBJ2-5	TGTGCCAGCAGCAGGGACAGGGTTCAAGAGACCCAGTACTTC	CASSRDRVQETQYF
TRBD1	TRBV25-1	NA	TRBJ1-4	TGTGCCAGCAGTGATGGGGGACAGGGGGCGGGAAAACTGTTTTTT	CASSDGGQGAGKLFF
NA	TRBV30	NA	TRBJ1-5	TGTGCCTGGAGTGTATCTAGGGGAATCAATCAGCCCCAGCATTTT	CAWSVSRGINQPQHF
NA	TRBV4-1	NA	TRBJ2-1	TGCGCCAGCAGCCAAAACTTACTCTACAATGAGCAGTTCTTC	CASSQNLLYNEQFF
TRBD2	TRBV5-1	NA	TRBJ2-5	TGCGCCAGCAGCTTGGATTTAGGAGCGGGAGGCCAAGAGACCCAGTACTTC	CASSLDLGAGGQETQYF
NA	TRBV30	NA	TRBJ2-5	TGTGCCTGGCTCCGGCAGGCCGCACAAGAGACCCAGTACTTC	CAWLRQAAQETQYF
NA	TRBV5-4	NA	TRBJ2-1	TGTGCCAGCAGCTTGGCCGCGGGATTGAACGGTGAGCAGTTCTTC	CASSLAAGLNGEQFF
TRBD2	TRBV29-1	NA	TRBJ2-3	TGCAGCGTCAGCGGGAGTTTTGGCACAGATACGCAGTATTTT	CSVSGSFGTDTQYF
TRBD2	TRBV5-1	NA	TRBJ2-2	TGCGCCAGCAGCATTACCGCCGGGACTAGCGGGACCGGGGAGCTGTTTTTT	CASSITAGTSGTGELFF
NA	TRBV2	NA	TRBJ2-7	TGTGCCAGCACCTTCGAAGCCGTTGGTGAGCAGTACTTC	CASTFEAVGEQYF
TRBD1	TRBV6-5	NA	TRBJ1-4	TGTGCCAGCAGGAACCGGGACAGATACGAAAAACTGTTTTTT	CASRNRDRYEKLFF
NA	TRBV2	NA	TRBJ2-7	TGTGCCAGCAGTGACCGCGAAAGGGGGGACTACGAGCAGTACTTC	CASSDRERGDYEQYF
TRBD1	TRBV15	NA	TRBJ2-1	TGTGCCACCAGCAGAGATCCAGGGGGCCTGGATGAGCAGTTCTTC	CATSRDPGGLDEQFF
NA	TRBV27	NA	TRBJ2-2	TGTGCCAGCAGGCCGGGACAGCGGGCCGGGGAGCTGTTTTTT	CASRPGQRAGELFF
TRBD2	TRBV13	NA	TRBJ2-1	TGTGCCAGCAGCTTAAGCACTAGCGGGACTTACAATGAGCAGTTCTTC	CASSLSTSGTYNEQFF
NA	TRBV10-1	NA	TRBJ2-3	TGCGCCAGCAGTGACCCTGGGGGCAATACGCAGTATTTT	CASSDPGGNTQYF
NA	TRBV5-6	once	TRBJ1-2	TGTGCCAGCAGCTGGGGCCGTGCTAATTGGGGCTACACCTTC	CASSWGRANWGYTF
NA	TRBV6-5	NA	TRBJ2-1	TGTGCCAGCAGTTACGGGGGAAGCTCCTACAATGAGCAGTTCTTC	CASSYGGSSYNEQFF
TRBD1	TRBV19	NA	TRBJ1-2	TGTGCCACCACCACCGGACAGGGAAACTATGGCTACACCTTC	CATTTGQGNYGYTF
NA	TRBV14	NA	TRBJ2-3	TGTGCCAGCAGCCATCGCGAGGCGCAGTATTTT	CASSHREAQYF
TRBD2	TRBV4-2	NA	TRBJ2-1	TGTGCCAGCAGCCAAAGAGGACTAGCGGGAGACTCCTACAATGAGCAGTTCTTC	CASSQRGLAGDSYNEQFF
TRBD1	TRBV14	NA	TRBJ1-2	TGTGCCAGCAGCCAAGATCTATGGACAGGGGCTAACTATGGCTACACCTTC	CASSQDLWTGANYGYTF
TRBD1	TRBV10-3	NA	TRBJ1-2	TGTGCCATCAGGGGACAGGAAGTGGGCTATGGCTACACCTTC	CAIRGQEVGYGYTF
NA	TRBV2	NA	TRBJ1-2	TGTGCCAGCAGTGCAGGGACGGAGAGTCTTTCGAGCGACTACACCTTC	CASSAGTESLSSDYTF
NA	TRBV11-2	NA	TRBJ2-6	TGTGCCAGCAGCTTTCCCTCTGGGGCCAACGTCCTGACTTTC	CASSFPSGANVLTF
NA	TRBV28	NA	TRBJ1-3	TGTGCCAGCAGTTTAAAACAGCTCATGGGAAACACCATATATTTT	CASSLKQLMGNTIYF
TRBD1	TRBV30	NA	TRBJ1-5	TGTGCCTGGAGTGCCTACGACAGGGAAGGTCATCAGCCCCAGCATTTT	CAWSAYDREGHQPQHF
NA	TRBV13	NA	TRBJ1-2	TGTGCCAGCAGCCCATGGGGGGGGTCGTCTGGCTACACCTTC	CASSPWGGSSGYTF